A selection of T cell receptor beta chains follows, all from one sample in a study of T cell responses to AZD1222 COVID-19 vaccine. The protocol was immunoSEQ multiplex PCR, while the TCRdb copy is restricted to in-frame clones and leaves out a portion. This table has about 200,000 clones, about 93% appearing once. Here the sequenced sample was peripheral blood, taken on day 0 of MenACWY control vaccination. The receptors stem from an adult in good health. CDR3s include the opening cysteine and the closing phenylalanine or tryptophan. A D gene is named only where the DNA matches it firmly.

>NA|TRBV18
CASSPIRGSGNTIYF
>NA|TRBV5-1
CASSSGGSNSPLHF
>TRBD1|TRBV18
CASSPSGTGFNTEAFF
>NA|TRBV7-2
CASSLTGGNSYEQYF
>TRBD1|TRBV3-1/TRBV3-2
CASSRRQGSGYTF
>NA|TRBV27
CASRVRGDTGELFF
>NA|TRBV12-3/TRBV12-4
CASREFRNTIYF
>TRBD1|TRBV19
CASSLILRGRGYTF
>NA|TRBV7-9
CASSLAGPQLNSPLHF
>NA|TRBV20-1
CSAVRSTEAFF
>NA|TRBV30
CAWSPWTDVSGNTIYF
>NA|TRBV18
CASSRGIDSYNEQFF
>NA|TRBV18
CASSPGPRDSNQPQHF
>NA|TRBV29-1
CSALDRGTGELFF
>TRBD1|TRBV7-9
CASSPGQRKETQYF
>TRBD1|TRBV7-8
CASSLGWTGPGNTIYF
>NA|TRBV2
CASGRGARNTIYF
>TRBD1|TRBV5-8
CASGPDRDQPQHF
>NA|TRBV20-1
CSPWTYNEQFF
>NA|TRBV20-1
CSASSGGNSPLHF
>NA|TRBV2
CASSRGGTGNQPQHF
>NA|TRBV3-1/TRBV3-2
CASSQGANVLTF
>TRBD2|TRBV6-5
CASTWERGAYNEQFF
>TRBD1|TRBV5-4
CASSTTGDEKLFF
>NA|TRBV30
CAWSARADYSNQPQHF
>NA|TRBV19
CASSMGAPVSYGYTF
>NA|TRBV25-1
CASTSRDGNEKLFF
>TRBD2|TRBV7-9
CASSLVAGVSDEQFF
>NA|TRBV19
CASSIGTVHFF
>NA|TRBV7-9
CASSPGQTKVEKLFF
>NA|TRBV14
CASSPTGSGSEQYF
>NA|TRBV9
CASSPRPGATYEQYF
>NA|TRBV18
CASSPLRGRNEQYF
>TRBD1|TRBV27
CASSRSGQGPLTHLF
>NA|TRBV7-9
CASTAMNTEAFF
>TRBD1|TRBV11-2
CASSFQTGSYEQYF
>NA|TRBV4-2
CASSPWGAASTDTQYF
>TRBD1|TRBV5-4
CASTGNRGRGYTF
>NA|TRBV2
CASSEGGTEAFF
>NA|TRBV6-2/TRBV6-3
CASSRINNEQFF
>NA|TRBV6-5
CASSYSPSQKNEKLFF
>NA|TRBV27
CASSRTGRDTQYF
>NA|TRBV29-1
CSVEVGMNTEAFF